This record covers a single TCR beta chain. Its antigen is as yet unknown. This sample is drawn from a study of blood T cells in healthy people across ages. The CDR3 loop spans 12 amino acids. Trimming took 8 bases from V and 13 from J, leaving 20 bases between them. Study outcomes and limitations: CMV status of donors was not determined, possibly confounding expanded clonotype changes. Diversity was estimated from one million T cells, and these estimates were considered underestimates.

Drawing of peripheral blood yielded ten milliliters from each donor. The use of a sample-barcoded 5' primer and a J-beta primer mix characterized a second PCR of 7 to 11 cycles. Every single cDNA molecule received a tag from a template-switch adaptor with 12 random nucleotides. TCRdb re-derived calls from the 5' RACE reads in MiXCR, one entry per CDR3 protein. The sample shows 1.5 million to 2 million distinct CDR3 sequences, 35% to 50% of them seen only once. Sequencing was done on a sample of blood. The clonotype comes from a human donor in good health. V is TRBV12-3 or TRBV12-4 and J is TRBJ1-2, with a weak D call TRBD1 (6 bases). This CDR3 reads CASLGLTGKCTF. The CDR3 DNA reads TGTGCCAGCCTAGGGTTAACAGGGAAGTGCACCTTC.